This entry lists 12 T cell receptor beta chains sequenced from one sample in a study of CD8 T cells in ankylosing spondylitis. Study-wide findings and caveats: For ankylosing spondylitis blood, a TCR beta motif of roughly 8 highly homologous variants appeared characteristic.

TCRdb re-derived calls from the 5' RACE reads in MiXCR, one entry per CDR3 protein. The sample carries over 600,000 distinct CDR3 sequences, around 17% recorded once. These TCRs are of unknown antigen specificity. The material sequenced was blood, either unsorted or a sorted T cell fraction (not recorded which). Receptors originate from a male donor with ankylosing spondylitis.

This clonotype was seen a handful of times. J is TRBJ2-5 and V is TRBV20-1; 7 nucleotides align to TRBD1. CDR1 is DFQATT and CDR2 is SNEGSKA in the germline V gene (reference sequence). Trimming cost V 4 bases and J 5 bases; bases outside gene matches: 7. The CDR3 loop spans 13 amino acids. The CDR3 sequence is CSAIGTASETQYF. CDR3 in DNA: TGCAGTGCTATAGGGACAGCATCGGAGACCCAGTACTTC.

V usage is TRBV6-1 and J usage is TRBJ1-5; maybe TRBD1 (5 bases). The CDR3 is 15 residues long. Trimming stripped 6 bases from V and 0 bases from J, with 12 bases between. The germline CDR1 and CDR2 sequences are MNHNS and SASEGT. The CDR3 loop reads CASRPTDFSNQPQHF. As DNA, the CDR3 is TGTGCCAGCAGACCGACAGACTTTAGCAATCAGCCCCAGCATTTT.

The chain combines TRBV10-3 with TRBJ2-7, with D maybe TRBD1 (6 bases). Trimming removed 8 bases at V and 2 bases at J, with 7 bases between. CDR3 size: 11 residues. Germline V gives CDR1 ENHRY, CDR2 SYGVKD. The CDR3 DNA reads as TGTGCCATCGGGACAACCTACGAGCAGTACTTC. Translating gives CAIGTTYEQYF.

This chain uses TRBV20-1 with TRBJ2-2; D is uncertain. This CDR3 contains 16 residues. Trimming removed 4 bases from V and 3 bases from J, with 18 bases in between. Germline assignment: CDR1 DFQATT and CDR2 SNEGSKA (reference sequence). The CDR3 DNA is TGCAGTGCTATTATGCTGGAGCGTGCCGACACCGGGGAGCTGTTTTTT. This codes for CSAIMLERADTGELFF.

This clonotype was seen only a few times. The V gene is TRBV12-3 or TRBV12-4, the J gene TRBJ2-6; D perhaps matches TRBD2 (5 bases). CDR3 size: 17 residues. Trimming cost V 0 bases and J 4 bases, with 13 bases left between them. CDR3 coding DNA: TGTGCCAGCAGTTTAGCGCTCGCGGGTTACGGGGCCAACGTCCTGACTTTC. It is translated as CASSLALAGYGANVLTF.

There are a few counts of this clonotype. The CDR3 protein is CASSQTGGLGMNTEAFF. CDR3 bases: TGCGCCAGCAGCCAGACAGGGGGCCTTGGCATGAACACTGAAGCTTTCTTT. V usage is TRBV5-1 and J usage is TRBJ1-1, with 10 bases matching TRBD1. The length of the CDR3 is 17 residues. V gave up 4 bases and J gave up 0 bases; unmatched junction bases: 9. Germline CDR1 reads SGHRS; CDR2 reads YFSETQ.

The rearrangement joins TRBV6-1 to TRBJ2-7; TRBD2 matches at 10 bases. CDR1 and CDR2 (germline): MNHNS, SASEGT. This CDR3 is 16 amino acids long. The V gene end was trimmed by 3 bases and the J gene end by 3 bases; junction bases not matched to a gene: 8. The CDR3 DNA is TGTGCCAGCAGTGACCTAGCGGGGGCCAAGATCTACGAGCAGTACTTC. Amino acid sequence: CASSDLAGAKIYEQYF.

Worth noting for this clonotype: A much larger clonotype is one base distant, so this may be a read error. The DNA of the CDR3 is TGCGCCAGCAGCTTGGGGGGACAGGGGGACTACGAGCAGTACTTC. Its translation is CASSLGGQGDYEQYF. The chain combines TRBV5-1 with TRBJ2-7; 11 bases fit TRBD1. This CDR3 region has 15 residues. The trim removed 0 bases at V and 3 bases at J, leaving 2 bases unmatched. The germline CDR1 and CDR2 sequences are SGHRS and YFSETQ. Full variable domain (missing parts from reference TRBV5-1 and TRBJ2-7): KAGVTQTPRYLIKTRGQQVTLSCSPISGHRSVSWYQQTPGQGLQFLFEYFSETQRNKGNFPGRFSGRQFSNSRSEMNVSTLELGDSALYLCASSLGGQGDYEQYFGPGTRLTVT.

V is TRBV27 and J is TRBJ2-7, with D possibly called TRBD1 or TRBD2 (5 bases each). The CDR3 spans 14 residues. CDR1 MNHEY and CDR2 SMNVEV come from the germline V gene (reference sequence). V was cut by 3 bases and J by 6 bases, with 15 bases left in between. The CDR3 region has the DNA TGTGCCAGCAGTTTTGGGACCCTCGGGTCCGAGCAGTACTTC. Translated, it gives CASSFGTLGSEQYF.

The rearrangement joins TRBV7-3 to TRBJ2-2, with no clear D. Germline assignment: CDR1 SGHTA and CDR2 FQGTGA. The CDR3 runs 12 residues. V was clipped by 7 bases and J by 1 base, with 4 bases between them. In nucleotides, the CDR3 is TGTGCCAGCATGGAGAACACCGGGGAGCTGTTTTTT. As protein: CASMENTGELFF.

This clonotype has just a few counts. The gene calls are TRBV11-2 and TRBJ2-1, with D perhaps matching TRBD2 (6 bases). Germline V CDR1 and CDR2: SGHAT, FQNNGV. V was shortened by 5 bases and J by 1 base, with 15 bases between the two germline ends. CDR3 length: 16 residues. The CDR3 nucleotides read TGTGCCAGCAGCAGGACGCGGGGTAGGTCCTACAATGAGCAGTTCTTC. It codes for CASSRTRGRSYNEQFF.

The rearrangement uses TRBV9 and TRBJ1-2; D gene uncertain. V was pared by 7 bases and J by 4 bases, with 14 bases between. The germline V gene has CDR1 SGDLS and CDR2 YYNGEE. There are 13 residues in the CDR3. CDR3 DNA: TGTGCCAGCGCTGGTGAGTGGAGCTATGGCTACACCTTC. This codes for CASAGEWSYGYTF. Full variable domain (outside the CDR3, taken from reference TRBV9 and TRBJ1-2): DSGVTQTPKHLITATGQRVTLRCSPRSGDLSVYWYQQSLDQGLQFLIQYYNGEERAKGNILERFSAQQFPDLHSELNLSSLELGDSALYFCASAGEWSYGYTFGSGTRLTVV.